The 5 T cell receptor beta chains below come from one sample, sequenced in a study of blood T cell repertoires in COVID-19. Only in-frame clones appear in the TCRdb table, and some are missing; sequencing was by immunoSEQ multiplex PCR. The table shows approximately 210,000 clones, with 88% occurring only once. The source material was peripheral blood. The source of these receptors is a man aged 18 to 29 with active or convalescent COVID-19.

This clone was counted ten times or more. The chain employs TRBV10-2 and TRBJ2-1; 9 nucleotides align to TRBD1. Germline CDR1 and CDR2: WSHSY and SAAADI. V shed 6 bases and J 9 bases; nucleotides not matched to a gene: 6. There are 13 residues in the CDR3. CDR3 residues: CASSQQGASEQFF. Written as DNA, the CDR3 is TGCGCCAGCAGCCAACAGGGGGCAAGTGAGCAGTTCTTC.

The CDR3 DNA sequence: TGTGCCAGCAGCCCCCGACTCGGCAGGGAGGTGGGCCAGCCCCAGCATTTT. Protein sequence: CASSPRLGREVGQPQHF. The genes are TRBV7-8 and TRBJ1-5, with D maybe TRBD1 (5 bases). Germline CDR1 and CDR2: SGHVS and FQNEAQ. CDR3 length: 17 residues. V shed 5 bases and J shed 7 bases, with 24 bases lying between them.

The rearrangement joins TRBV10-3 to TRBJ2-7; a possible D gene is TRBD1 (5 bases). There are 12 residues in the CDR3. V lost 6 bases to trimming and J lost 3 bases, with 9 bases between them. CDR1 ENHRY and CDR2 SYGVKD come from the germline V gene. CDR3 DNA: TGTGCCATCAGAGGGGATGGCTACGAGCAGTACTTC. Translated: CAIRGDGYEQYF.

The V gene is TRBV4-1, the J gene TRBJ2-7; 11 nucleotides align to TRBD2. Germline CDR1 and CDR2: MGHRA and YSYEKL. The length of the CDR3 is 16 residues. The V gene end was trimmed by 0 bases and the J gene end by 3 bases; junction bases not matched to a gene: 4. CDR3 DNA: TGCGCCAGCAGCCAAGATGGTACTAGCGGGAGCTACGAGCAGTACTTC. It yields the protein CASSQDGTSGSYEQYF.

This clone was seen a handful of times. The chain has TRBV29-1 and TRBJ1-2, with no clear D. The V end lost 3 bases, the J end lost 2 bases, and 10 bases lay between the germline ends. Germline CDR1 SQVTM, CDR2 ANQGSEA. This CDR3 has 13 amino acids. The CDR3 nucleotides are TGCAGCGTTGACGTCCCTTCGAACTATGGCTACACCTTC. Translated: CSVDVPSNYGYTF.